The TCR beta chain described here comes from a study of radiation and T cells in renal cell carcinoma. Method: immunoSEQ multiplex PCR; TCRdb's copy keeps in-frame clones and lacks some. The sample has approximately 25,000 clones, nearly 55% seen once; the top ten hold roughly 20%. Regarding treatment: treatment-naive control, cytoreductive nephrectomy. This CDR3 is built from 17 residues. Germline V gives CDR1 MRHNA, CDR2 SNTAGT. Trimming pared 6 bases from V and 5 bases from J, leaving 20 bases between. This clone was seen ten or more times. Its antigen remains unknown. Broader study findings: Intratumoral heterogeneity was not captured in these roughly 1 g regions. In nephrectomy-only tumors, top 100 clonotypes averaged roughly 45%, versus 54% irradiated. Irradiated tumors held more dominant CDR3 motifs than control tumors.

This rearrangement joins TRBV6-4 to TRBJ1-6; TRBD1 is a possible D gene (6 bases). The specimen was tumor tissue, collected from a patient whose treatment was nephrectomy without radiotherapy. The clonotype comes from a human donor with renal cell carcinoma. CDR3 nucleotide sequence: TGTGCCAGCAGGCAGGTCGTGGGGGCAAACAATAATTCACCCCTCCACTTT. Translated, it gives CASRQVVGANNNSPLHF.